This TCR beta chain was sequenced in a study of blood T cell repertoires in COVID-19 (TCRdb year 2020). Some background on the complete study: Collaborator samples came from the United States, Italy and Spain and covered acute and convalescent phases of COVID-19. Deeply sampled blood TCRbeta repertoires from subjects exposed to, actively infected with, or recovered from COVID-19 were included in the dataset. HLA class I and class II types, where available, came from metadata supplied by the sample provider rather than from assay-based typing. A freely available public database, intended as a resource for researchers studying the immune response to SARS-CoV-2, is where the repertoires were released. Nearly every sample came with metadata listing a de-identified subject ID, COVID-19 status, age in years and sex. Samples were obtained from the ongoing ImmuneRACE study (first 160 participants) and from over a thousand subjects provided by 6 global collaborators. The prospective study material was composed of cDNA or gDNA derived from T cells, B-cell-depleted T cells, or PBMCs.

Results and caveats for the whole study, not just this receptor: Clinical and demographic metadata were provided uncurated, with the amount varying by source and participant.

The CDR3 has 14 amino acids, counting the end cysteine and phenylalanine. The kept DNA is CDR3 alone, 42 bases in frame from the first base. According to the germline V gene, CDR1 reads SGDLS and CDR2 reads YYNGEE. V drops 2 bases and J drops 11 bases, leaving 17 bases in between. Details on this clone: No cognate antigen has been identified for it. Qualities for individual bases were not recorded, and no much larger clone is one base off.

The immunoSEQ Assay, a bias-controlled multiplex PCR, was used to amplify TCRbeta CDR3 regions from genomic DNA. From the authors' description of their analysis: Within the assay, amplification of reference gene primers was used to estimate how many nucleated cells each sample contained. To quantify the absolute abundance of each unique TCRbeta CDR3 rearrangement, sequence reads were collapsed and filtered. For each sample, productive Simpson clonality was calculated as the square root of Simpson's diversity index over productive rearrangements. As stored in TCRdb, this immuneACCESS dataset retains in-frame rearrangements with V and J assigned. A fraction of the clones does not appear; measured against another copy, unresolved V genes explain less than half of the discrepancy, and the remainder lacks a known reason. V, J and clone size derive from that table, while D and trimming were established from the DNA sequence. The sample contains about 130,000 clones, roughly nine tenths of them found a single time. The ten largest make up about 1.9% of the sample.

One collaborating source in Seattle enrolled patients during active infection and followed them longitudinally through the course of disease. The collaborating institutions used their own protocols to collect whole blood in K2EDTA tubes. For TCRbeta analysis, collaborator samples were shipped as frozen whole blood, as isolated PBMCs, or as DNA extracted from either sample type. The sequencing input was peripheral blood. In this chain, TRBV9 is recombined with TRBJ1-5, with the D gene call left open. The receptor was derived from a man in his fifties with COVID-19, enrolled during active disease. The CDR3 reads CASSVCQPRLAQHF. At the DNA level, the sequence is TGTGCCAGCAGCGTCTGTCAGCCGAGACTAGCCCAGCATTTT. Reference TRBV9 and TRBJ1-5 genes cover what lies past the CDR3, so the full variable domain is DSGVTQTPKHLITATGQRVTLRCSPRSGDLSVYWYQQSLDQGLQFLIQYYNGEERAKGNILERFSAQQFPDLHSELNLSSLELGDSALYFCASSVCQPRLAQHFGDGTRLSIL.